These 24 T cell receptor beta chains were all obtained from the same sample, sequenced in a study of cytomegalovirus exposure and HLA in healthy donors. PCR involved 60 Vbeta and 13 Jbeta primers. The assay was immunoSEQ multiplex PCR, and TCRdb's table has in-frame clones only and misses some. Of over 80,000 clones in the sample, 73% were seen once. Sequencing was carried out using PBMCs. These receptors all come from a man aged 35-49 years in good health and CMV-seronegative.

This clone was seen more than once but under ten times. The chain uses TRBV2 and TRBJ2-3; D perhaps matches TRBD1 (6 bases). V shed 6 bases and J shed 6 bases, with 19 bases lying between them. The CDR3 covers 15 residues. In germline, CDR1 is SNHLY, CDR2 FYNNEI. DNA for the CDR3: TGTGCCAGCAGCTCACAGGGTATCGGGTGGGATACGCAGTATTTT. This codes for CASSSQGIGWDTQYF.

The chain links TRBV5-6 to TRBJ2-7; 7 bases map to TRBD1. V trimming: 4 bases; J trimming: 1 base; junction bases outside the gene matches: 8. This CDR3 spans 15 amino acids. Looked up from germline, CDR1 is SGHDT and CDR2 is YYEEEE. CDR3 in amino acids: CASSRRDRHSYEQYF. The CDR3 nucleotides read TGTGCCAGCAGCCGCCGGGACAGACATTCCTACGAGCAGTACTTC.

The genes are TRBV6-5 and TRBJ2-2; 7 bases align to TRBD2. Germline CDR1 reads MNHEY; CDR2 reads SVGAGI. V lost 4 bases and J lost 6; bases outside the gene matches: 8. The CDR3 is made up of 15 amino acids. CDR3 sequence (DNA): TGTGCCAGCAGTTCCCAGCGGGGTTGGGCCGGGGAGCTGTTTTTT. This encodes CASSSQRGWAGELFF.

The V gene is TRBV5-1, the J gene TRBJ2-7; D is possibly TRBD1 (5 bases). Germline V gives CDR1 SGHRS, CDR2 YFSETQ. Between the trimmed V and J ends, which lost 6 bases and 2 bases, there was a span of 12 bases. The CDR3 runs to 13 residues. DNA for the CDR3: TGCGCCAGCACCCTCGACAGTCCCTACGAGCAGTACTTC. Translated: CASTLDSPYEQYF.

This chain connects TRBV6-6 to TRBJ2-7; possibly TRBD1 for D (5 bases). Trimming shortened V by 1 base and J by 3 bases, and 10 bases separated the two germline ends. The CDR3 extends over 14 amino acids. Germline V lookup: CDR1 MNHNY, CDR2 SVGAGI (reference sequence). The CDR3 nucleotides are TGTGCCAGCAGTTACTTGACAGCCAACTACGAGCAGTACTTC. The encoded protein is CASSYLTANYEQYF.

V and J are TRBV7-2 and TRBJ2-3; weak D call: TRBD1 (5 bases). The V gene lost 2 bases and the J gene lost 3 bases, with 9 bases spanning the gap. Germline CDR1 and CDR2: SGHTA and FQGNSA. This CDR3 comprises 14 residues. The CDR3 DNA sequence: TGTGCCAGCAGCTTACGACAGACTACAGATACGCAGTATTTT. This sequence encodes CASSLRQTTDTQYF.

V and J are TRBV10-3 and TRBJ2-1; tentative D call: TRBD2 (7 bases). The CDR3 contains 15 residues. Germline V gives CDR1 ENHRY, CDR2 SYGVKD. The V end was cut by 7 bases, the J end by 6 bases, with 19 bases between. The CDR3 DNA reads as TGTGCCATCACCAAAAGGGGGGGGCTCTTCAATGAGCAGTTCTTC. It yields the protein CAITKRGGLFNEQFF.

DNA for the CDR3: TGTGCCAGTCAACCGGGAGCCACTGAAGCTTTCTTT. This codes for CASQPGATEAFF. The chain recombines TRBV19 with TRBJ1-1; no definite D call. The CDR3 totals 12 residues. Looked up from germline, CDR1 is LNHDA and CDR2 is SQIVND (reference sequence). Deletions cut 8 bases from V and 4 bases from J, with 11 bases between. The full variable domain, completed using reference TRBV19 and TRBJ1-1, is DGGITQSPKYLFRKEGQNVTLSCEQNLNHDAMYWYRQDPGQGLRLIYYSQIVNDFQKGDIAEGYSVSREKKESFPLTVTSAQKNPTAFYLCASQPGATEAFFGQGTRLTVV.

CDR3 sequence (DNA): TGTGCCAGCAGCTTGTGGTCTAGCGGGGGACACAATGAGCAGTTCTTC. This gives the protein CASSLWSSGGHNEQFF. The chain couples TRBV5-4 to TRBJ2-1; 10 bases agree with TRBD2. Germline V gene data show CDR1 as SGHNT and CDR2 as YYREEE (reference sequence). There are 16 residues in the CDR3. J was trimmed by 5 bases and V by 1 base; bases with no gene match: 6.

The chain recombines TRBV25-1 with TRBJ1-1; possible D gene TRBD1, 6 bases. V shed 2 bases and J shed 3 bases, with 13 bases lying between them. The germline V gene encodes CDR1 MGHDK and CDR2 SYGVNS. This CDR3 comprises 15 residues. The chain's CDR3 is CASSEMRGFYTEAFF. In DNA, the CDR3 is TGTGCCAGCAGTGAAATGAGGGGGTTTTACACTGAAGCTTTCTTT.

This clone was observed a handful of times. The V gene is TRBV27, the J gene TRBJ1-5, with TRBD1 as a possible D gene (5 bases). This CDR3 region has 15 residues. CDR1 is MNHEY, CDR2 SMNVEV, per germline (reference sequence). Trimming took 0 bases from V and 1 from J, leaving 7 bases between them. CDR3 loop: CASSLSRGSNQPQHF. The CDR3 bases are TGTGCCAGCAGTTTATCCCGGGGGAGCAATCAGCCCCAGCATTTT.

In nucleotides, the CDR3 is TGCGCCAGCAGATCGGGACTAGCGGGGTCCATCACGCAGTATTTT. Amino acids: CASRSGLAGSITQYF. The rearrangement links TRBV4-1 to TRBJ2-3; 13 positions agree with TRBD2. This CDR3 contains 15 residues. Per germline, CDR1 MGHRA and CDR2 YSYEKL. Trimming at V came to 6 bases and at J to 9 bases, leaving 9 bases not matched to a gene.

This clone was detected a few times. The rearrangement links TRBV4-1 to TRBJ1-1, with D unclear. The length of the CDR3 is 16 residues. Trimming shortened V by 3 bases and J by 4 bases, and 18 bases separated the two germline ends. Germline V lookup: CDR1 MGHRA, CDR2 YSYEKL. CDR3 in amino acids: CASSQKLRVVRTEAFF. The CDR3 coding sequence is TGCGCCAGCAGCCAGAAACTACGGGTGGTGCGCACTGAAGCTTTCTTT.

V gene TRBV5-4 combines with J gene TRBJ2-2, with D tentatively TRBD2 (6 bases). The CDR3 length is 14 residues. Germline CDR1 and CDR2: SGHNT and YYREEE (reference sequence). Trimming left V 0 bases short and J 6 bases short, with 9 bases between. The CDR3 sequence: CASSLGLGPGELFF. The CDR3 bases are TGTGCCAGCAGCTTGGGACTAGGCCCCGGGGAGCTGTTTTTT.

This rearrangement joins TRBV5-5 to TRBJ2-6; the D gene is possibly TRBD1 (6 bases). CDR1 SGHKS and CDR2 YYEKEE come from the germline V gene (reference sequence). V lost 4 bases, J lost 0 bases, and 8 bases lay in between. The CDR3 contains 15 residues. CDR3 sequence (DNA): TGTGCCAGCAGCAAGACAGGCTCTGGGGCCAACGTCCTGACTTTC. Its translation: CASSKTGSGANVLTF.

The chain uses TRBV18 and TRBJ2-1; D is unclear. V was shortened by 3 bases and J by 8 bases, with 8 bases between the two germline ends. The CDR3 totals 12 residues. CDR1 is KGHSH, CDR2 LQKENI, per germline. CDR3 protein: CASSPVRDEQFF. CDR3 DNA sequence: TGTGCCAGCTCACCCGTAAGAGATGAGCAGTTCTTC. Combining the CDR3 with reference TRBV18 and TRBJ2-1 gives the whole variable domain NAGVMQNPRHLVRRRGQEARLRCSPMKGHSHVYWYRQLPEEGLKFMVYLQKENIIDESGMPKERFSAEFPKEGPSILRIQQVVRGDSAAYFCASSPVRDEQFFGPGTRLTVL.

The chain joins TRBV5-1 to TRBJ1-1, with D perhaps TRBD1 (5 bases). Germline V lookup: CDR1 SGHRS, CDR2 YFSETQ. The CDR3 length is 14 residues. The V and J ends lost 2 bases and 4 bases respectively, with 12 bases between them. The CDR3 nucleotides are TGCGCCAGCAGCTTACAGGAAGTCGGCACTGAAGCTTTCTTT. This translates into CASSLQEVGTEAFF.

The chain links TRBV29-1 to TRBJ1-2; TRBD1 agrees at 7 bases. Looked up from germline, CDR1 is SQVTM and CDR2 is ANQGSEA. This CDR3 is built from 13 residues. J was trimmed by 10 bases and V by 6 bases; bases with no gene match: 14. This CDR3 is CSVTLRQGSDYTF. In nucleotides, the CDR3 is TGCAGCGTGACATTACGACAGGGTAGTGACTACACCTTC.

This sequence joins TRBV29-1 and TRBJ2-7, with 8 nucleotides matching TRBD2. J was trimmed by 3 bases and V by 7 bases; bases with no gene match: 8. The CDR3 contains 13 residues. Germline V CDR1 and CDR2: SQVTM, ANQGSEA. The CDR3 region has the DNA TGCAGCGCCCTCGGGAGGGTCAGCTACGAGCAGTACTTC. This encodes CSALGRVSYEQYF.

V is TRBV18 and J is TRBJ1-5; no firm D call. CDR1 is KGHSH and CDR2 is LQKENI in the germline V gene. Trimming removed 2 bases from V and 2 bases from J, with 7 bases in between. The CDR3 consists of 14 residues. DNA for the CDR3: TGTGCCAGCTCACCATACGGGGGCAATCAGCCCCAGCATTTT. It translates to CASSPYGGNQPQHF.

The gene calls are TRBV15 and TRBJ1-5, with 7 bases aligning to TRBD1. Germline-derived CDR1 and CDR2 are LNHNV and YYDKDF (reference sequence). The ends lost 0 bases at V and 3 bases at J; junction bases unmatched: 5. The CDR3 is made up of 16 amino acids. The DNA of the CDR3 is TGTGCCACCAGCAGAGATTTGGGGACAGTCAATCAGCCCCAGCATTTT. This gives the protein CATSRDLGTVNQPQHF.

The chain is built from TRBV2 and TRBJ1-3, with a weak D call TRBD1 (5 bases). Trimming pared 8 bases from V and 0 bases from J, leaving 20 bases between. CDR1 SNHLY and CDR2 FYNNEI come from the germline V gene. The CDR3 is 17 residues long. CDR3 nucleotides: TGTGCCAGCCGGTGGCGGGGGTCGGAGAGCTCTGGAAACACCATATATTTT. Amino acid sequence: CASRWRGSESSGNTIYF.

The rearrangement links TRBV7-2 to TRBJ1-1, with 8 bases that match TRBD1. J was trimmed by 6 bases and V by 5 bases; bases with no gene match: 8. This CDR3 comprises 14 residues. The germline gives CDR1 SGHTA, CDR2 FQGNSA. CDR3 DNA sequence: TGTGCCAGCAGCCGGGTGGACAGGGAGTCTGAAGCTTTCTTT. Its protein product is CASSRVDRESEAFF.

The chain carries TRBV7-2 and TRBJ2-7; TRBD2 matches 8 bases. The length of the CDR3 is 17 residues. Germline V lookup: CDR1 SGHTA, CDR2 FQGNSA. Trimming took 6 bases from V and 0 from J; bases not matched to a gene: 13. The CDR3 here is CASRPDIAGWSSYEQYF. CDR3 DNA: TGTGCCAGCAGACCGGATATAGCGGGGTGGAGCTCCTACGAGCAGTACTTC. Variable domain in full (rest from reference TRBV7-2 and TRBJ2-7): GAGVSQSPSNKVTEKGKDVELRCDPISGHTALYWYRQSLGQGLEFLIYFQGNSAPDKSGLPSDRFSAERTGGSVSTLTIQRTQQEDSAVYLCASRPDIAGWSSYEQYFGPGTRLTVT.